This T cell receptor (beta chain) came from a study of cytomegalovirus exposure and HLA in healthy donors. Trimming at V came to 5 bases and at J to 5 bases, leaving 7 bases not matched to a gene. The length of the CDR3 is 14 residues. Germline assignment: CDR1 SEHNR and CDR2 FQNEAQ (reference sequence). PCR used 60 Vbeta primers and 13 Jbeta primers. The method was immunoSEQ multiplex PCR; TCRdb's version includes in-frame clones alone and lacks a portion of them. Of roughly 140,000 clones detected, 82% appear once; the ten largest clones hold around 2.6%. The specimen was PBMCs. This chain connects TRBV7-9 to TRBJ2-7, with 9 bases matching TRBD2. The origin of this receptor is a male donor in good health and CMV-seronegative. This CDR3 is CASSQGLARNEQYF. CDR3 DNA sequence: TGTGCCAGCAGCCAGGGACTAGCTCGGAACGAGCAGTACTTC.